A selection of T cell receptor beta chains follows, all from one sample in a study of CD8 T cells in ankylosing spondylitis. TCRdb re-analysed the 5' RACE reads in MiXCR, keeping a single row per CDR3 protein. The data contain roughly 180,000 distinct CDR3 sequences, around a tenth of them singletons. The sequencing sample was made of blood, either unsorted or a sorted T cell fraction (not recorded which). These receptors all come from a female donor with ankylosing spondylitis or in good health (not recorded which). The CDR3 runs from the conserved cysteine through the conserved F or W.

v_call | cdr3_aa
TRBV6-2/TRBV6-3 | CASGLGGKALEQYF
TRBV7-2 | CASSLFDRANQPQHF
TRBV6-2/TRBV6-3 | CASSYSGKQFF
TRBV28 | CASSPVANYGYTF
TRBV7-2 | CASGGTGAPGDTQYF
TRBV7-6 | CASSSRDSANYGYTF
TRBV7-9 | CASSLIVPEQFF
TRBV6-2/TRBV6-3 | CASRVGSGGLFF
TRBV7-6 | CASSLAGRAVLGQFF
TRBV28 | CASREGGPFTPYNEQFF
TRBV27 | CASSLLVRDDYNEQFF
TRBV20-1 | CSARGLAADNEQFF
TRBV12-3/TRBV12-4 | CASSPSLTGELFF
TRBV6-1 | CASWRDPTSTDTQYF
TRBV7-2 | CASSPGSGTDTQYF
TRBV15 | CATSNSGSTQYF